This T cell receptor (beta chain) derives from a study of CD8 T cells in ankylosing spondylitis (dated by TCRdb to 2016 to 2017). With regard to the full study: The study profiled T cell receptor beta repertoires in healthy donors and ankylosing spondylitis patients to find disease-linked TCR variants. The full study cohort comprised 25 ankylosing spondylitis patients and some 110 healthy donors. Peripheral blood was sampled, and synovial fluid was additionally collected from ankylosing spondylitis patients.

Reads for this sample came from an Illumina HiSeq 2500. Quantitative 5'-RACE with molecular barcodes was used to prepare TCR beta libraries. Per the source publication's procedure: To identify disease-linked TCR variants, a new computational method was used, one built on a probabilistic model of VDJ rearrangement. The public reads were run again by TCRdb, first through fastp at Q25 and then through MiXCR, and only productive beta chains were kept. Each CDR3 protein appears once, grouped with its most common genes and DNA. What appears here as the V and J calls and clone size reflects TCRdb's work, not the paper's. Recorded for this sample are roughly 700,000 distinct CDR3 sequences; about 20% of them occurred a single time. The ten largest clones capture roughly a fifth of the sample. Here V drops 1 base and J drops 3 bases, and the junction holds 12 bases not matched to any gene. Taken from cysteine to phenylalanine, the CDR3 has 19 residues. Only the CDR3 region is kept as DNA, spanning 57 bases read in frame from base 1. The germline V gene (reference sequence) specifies SGHNT as CDR1 and YYREEE as CDR2.

There are a few counts of this clonotype. The target of this receptor is not known. Per-base quality was not reported, and no clone a single base away is much larger than it. Overall study outcomes, separate from this receptor: The disease-linked clones showed a CD8+ phenotype and occurred at relatively low frequencies in peripheral blood. Some motif variants had previously been reported in the synovial fluid and blood of reactive arthritis patients, which suggests shared mechanisms of disease initiation. Blood from ankylosing spondylitis patients appeared to be characterized by a TCR beta motif composed of 7 to 9 highly homologous amino acid variants. The disease-linked clones were reported to be significantly enriched in matched synovial fluid samples from ankylosing spondylitis patients.

The sequence derives from a male donor with ankylosing spondylitis. This receptor chain uses TRBV5-4 and TRBJ2-2, and 10 junction bases match TRBD1. The sequencing input was blood, either unsorted or a sorted T cell fraction (not recorded which). The CDR3 is CASSLTTTGTGAHTGELFF. DNA sequence: TGTGCCAGCAGCTTGACTACTACCGGGACAGGGGCACACACCGGGGAGCTGTTTTTT.